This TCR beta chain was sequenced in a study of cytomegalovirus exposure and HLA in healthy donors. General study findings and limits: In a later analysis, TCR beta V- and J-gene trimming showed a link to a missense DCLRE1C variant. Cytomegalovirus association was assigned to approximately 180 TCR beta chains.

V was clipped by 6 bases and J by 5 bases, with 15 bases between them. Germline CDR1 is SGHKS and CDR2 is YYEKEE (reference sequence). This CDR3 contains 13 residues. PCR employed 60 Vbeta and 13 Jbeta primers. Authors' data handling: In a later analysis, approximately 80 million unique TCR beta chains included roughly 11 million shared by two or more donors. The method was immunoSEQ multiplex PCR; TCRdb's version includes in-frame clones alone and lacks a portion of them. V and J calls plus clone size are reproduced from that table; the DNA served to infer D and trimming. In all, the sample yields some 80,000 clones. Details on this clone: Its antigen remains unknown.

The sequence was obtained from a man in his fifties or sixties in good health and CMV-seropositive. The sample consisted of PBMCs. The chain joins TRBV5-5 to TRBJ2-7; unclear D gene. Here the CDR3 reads CASTPYSAHEQYF. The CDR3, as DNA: TGTGCCAGCACCCCCTATAGTGCCCACGAGCAGTACTTC.